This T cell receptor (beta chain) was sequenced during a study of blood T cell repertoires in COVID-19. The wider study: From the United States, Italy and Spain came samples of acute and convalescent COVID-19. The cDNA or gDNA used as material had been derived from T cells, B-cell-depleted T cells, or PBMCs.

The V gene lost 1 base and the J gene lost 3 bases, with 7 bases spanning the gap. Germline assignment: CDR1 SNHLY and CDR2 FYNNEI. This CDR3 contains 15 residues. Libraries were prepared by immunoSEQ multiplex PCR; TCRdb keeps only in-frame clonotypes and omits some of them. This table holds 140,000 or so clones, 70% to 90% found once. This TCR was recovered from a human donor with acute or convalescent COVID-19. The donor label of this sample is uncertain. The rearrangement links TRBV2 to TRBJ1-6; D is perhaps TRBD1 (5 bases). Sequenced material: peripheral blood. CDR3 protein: CASSEVQGYNSPLHF. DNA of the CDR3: TGTGCCAGCAGTGAAGTCCAGGGCTATAATTCACCCCTCCACTTT.